Below, 30 T cell receptor beta chains from the same sample are listed, as sequenced in a study of blood T cell repertoires in COVID-19. Clones were sequenced by immunoSEQ multiplex PCR, and TCRdb holds only the in-frame ones, with some missing. The table shows hundreds of thousands of clones, with roughly nine tenths occurring only once. Sequenced input: peripheral blood. The receptors were sampled from a man aged 18 to 30 with active or convalescent COVID-19.

This clone came up a few times. The chain employs TRBV28 and TRBJ2-5; D is possibly TRBD2 (5 bases). The CDR3 consists of 15 residues. Trimming cost V 2 bases and J 2 bases, with 12 bases left between them. CDR1 is MDHEN and CDR2 is SYDVKM in the germline V gene. In DNA, the CDR3 is TGTGCCAGCAGTTTAGGAGGAGCGCTACAAGAGACCCAGTACTTC. Encoded protein: CASSLGGALQETQYF.

The chain links TRBV15 to TRBJ1-1; no definite D call. The CDR3 spans 17 residues. Germline CDR1 is LNHNV and CDR2 is YYDKDF (reference sequence). Trimming took 0 bases from V and 0 from J, leaving 14 bases between them. DNA for the CDR3: TGTGCCACCAGCAGAGATTTAAGGAGGCAGTTGAACACTGAAGCTTTCTTT. Its protein is CATSRDLRRQLNTEAFF.

The V call is TRBV18, the J call TRBJ1-5; weak D call: TRBD1 (5 bases). Trimming pared 0 bases from V and 4 bases from J, leaving 10 bases between. The CDR3 extends over 15 amino acids. The V gene's germline CDR1 is KGHSH and CDR2 LQKENI. The CDR3 region has the DNA TGTGCCAGCTCACCACCGGGGCAGGGAAATCAGCCCCAGCATTTT. Protein product: CASSPPGQGNQPQHF.

The rearrangement joins TRBV5-5 to TRBJ1-2; D call uncertain. The CDR3 extends over 17 amino acids. Per germline, CDR1 SGHKS and CDR2 YYEKEE (reference sequence). V lost 0 bases to trimming and J lost 0 bases, with 15 bases between them. The CDR3 is CASSLEDGRSPNYGYTF. DNA of the CDR3: TGTGCCAGCAGCTTGGAGGATGGGCGATCACCTAACTATGGCTACACCTTC.

The chain combines TRBV28 with TRBJ2-7; D gene uncertain. The CDR3 extends over 15 amino acids. Trimming cost V 2 bases and J 3 bases, with 14 bases left between them. Germline V lookup: CDR1 MDHEN, CDR2 SYDVKM. As DNA, the CDR3 is TGTGCCAGCAGTTTACCTTCCGTAGGCGGCTACGAGCAGTACTTC. Its translation is CASSLPSVGGYEQYF. The full variable domain, completed using reference TRBV28 and TRBJ2-7, is DVKVTQSSRYLVKRTGEKVFLECVQDMDHENMFWYRQDPGLGLRLIYFSYDVKMKEKGDIPEGYSVSREKKERFSLILESASTNQTSMYLCASSLPSVGGYEQYFGPGTRLTVT.

V is TRBV19 and J is TRBJ2-1; 9 nucleotides line up with TRBD2. This CDR3 spans 16 amino acids. Germline CDR1 reads LNHDA; CDR2 reads SQIVND (reference sequence). J was trimmed by 3 bases and V by 2 bases; bases with no gene match: 5. CDR3 in amino acids: CASSIIPLAGYNEQFF. As DNA, the CDR3 is TGTGCCAGTAGTATAATTCCACTAGCGGGCTACAATGAGCAGTTCTTC.

This clone was counted between two and nine times. V and J are TRBV29-1 and TRBJ2-2; D is uncertain. CDR3 length: 15 residues. CDR1 and CDR2 (germline): SQVTM, ANQGSEA. V was trimmed by 5 bases and J by 0 bases, leaving 13 bases between them. Here the CDR3 reads CSVRWAAANTGELFF. The DNA of the CDR3 is TGCAGCGTTCGCTGGGCTGCCGCGAACACCGGGGAGCTGTTTTTT.

The rearrangement links TRBV7-2 to TRBJ2-2; tentative D call: TRBD1 (5 bases). Germline loops: CDR1 SGHTA, CDR2 FQGNSA. The CDR3 runs to 16 residues. Trimming stripped 1 base from V and 5 bases from J, with 14 bases between. The CDR3 spells CASSLVPGMVTGELFF. The CDR3 DNA reads as TGTGCCAGCAGCTTAGTTCCAGGGATGGTTACCGGGGAGCTGTTTTTT.

The chain uses TRBV7-2 and TRBJ1-5; 8 bases fit TRBD1. The CDR3 extends over 14 amino acids. Trimming removed 5 bases from V and 5 bases from J; junction bases left unmatched: 5. The V gene's germline CDR1 is SGHTA and CDR2 FQGNSA. CDR3 region: CASSAQGADQPQHF. Here the CDR3 DNA reads TGTGCCAGCAGCGCTCAGGGGGCCGATCAGCCCCAGCATTTT. Variable domain in full (rest from reference TRBV7-2 and TRBJ1-5): GAGVSQSPSNKVTEKGKDVELRCDPISGHTALYWYRQSLGQGLEFLIYFQGNSAPDKSGLPSDRFSAERTGGSVSTLTIQRTQQEDSAVYLCASSAQGADQPQHFGDGTRLSIL.

V usage is TRBV29-1 and J usage is TRBJ2-1; TRBD2 matches 7 bases. J lost 4 bases, V lost 6 bases, and 9 bases had no gene match. The germline V gene encodes CDR1 SQVTM and CDR2 ANQGSEA. CDR3 size: 14 residues. CDR3 amino acids: CSVLSGALYNEQFF. The CDR3 region has the DNA TGCAGCGTGCTGAGCGGGGCCCTTTACAATGAGCAGTTCTTC.

The V call is TRBV28, the J call TRBJ1-5, with 9 positions matching TRBD1. The CDR3 has 14 residues. The junction had 3 bases not matched to a gene; V was cut back by 4 bases and J by 5 bases. Looked up from germline, CDR1 is MDHEN and CDR2 is SYDVKM. Written as DNA, the CDR3 is TGTGCCAGCAGTTCGGGACAGGGTCATCAGCCCCAGCATTTT. It yields the protein CASSSGQGHQPQHF.

This clone showed up just a few times. This chain joins TRBV28 and TRBJ1-1; no clear D. With 3 bases removed from V and 0 bases from J, the gap between germline ends came to 11 bases. The CDR3 consists of 15 residues. Germline loops: CDR1 MDHEN, CDR2 SYDVKM. Written as DNA, the CDR3 is TGTGCCAGCAGTTTTCGCGGAGGAATGAACACTGAAGCTTTCTTT. It encodes CASSFRGGMNTEAFF.

The rearrangement links TRBV2 to TRBJ1-6; no clear D. V was clipped by 6 bases and J by 8 bases, with 14 bases between them. The CDR3 consists of 14 residues. Per the germline V gene, CDR1 is SNHLY and CDR2 is FYNNEI. DNA of the CDR3: TGTGCCAGCAGGGCGACTCACCGGGATTCACCCCTCCACTTT. Translated: CASRATHRDSPLHF.

The chain recombines TRBV28 with TRBJ2-7, with D unclear. CDR1 MDHEN and CDR2 SYDVKM come from the germline V gene. With 2 bases removed from V and 3 bases from J, the gap between germline ends came to 5 bases. The CDR3 is 12 amino acids. As DNA, the CDR3 is TGTGCCAGCAGTTTACCGTTCTACGAGCAGTACTTC. It is translated as CASSLPFYEQYF.

The J gene is TRBJ2-3, the V gene TRBV19; 7 bases are a match to TRBD2. V shed 4 bases, J shed 2 bases, and the junction held 6 bases outside the gene matches. Germline CDR1 LNHDA, CDR2 SQIVND (reference sequence). This CDR3 region has 15 residues. CDR3 in DNA: TGTGCCAGTAGTACACCGGGACTATACACAGATACGCAGTATTTT. Its translation is CASSTPGLYTDTQYF.

This clone was found once. The chain carries TRBV9 and TRBJ1-1; tentative D call: TRBD1 (5 bases). Germline V CDR1 and CDR2: SGDLS, YYNGEE. V was trimmed by 4 bases and J by 5 bases, leaving 18 bases between them. CDR3 length: 15 residues. This CDR3 is CASSRGEDVITEAFF. CDR3 nucleotides: TGTGCCAGCAGCCGGGGGGAGGATGTTATTACTGAAGCTTTCTTT.

The chain has TRBV2 and TRBJ1-1; D is ambiguous. From germline, CDR1 is SNHLY and CDR2 FYNNEI. The CDR3 spans 15 residues. The V end lost 6 bases, the J end lost 4 bases, and 18 bases lay between the germline ends. This chain's CDR3 is CASSPGLRYPTEAFF. The CDR3 nucleotides are TGTGCCAGCAGCCCCGGACTCAGGTATCCCACTGAAGCTTTCTTT.

This chain connects TRBV24-1 to TRBJ1-5, with 8 nucleotides matching TRBD1. J gave up 2 bases and V 9 bases, and 8 bases lay outside the gene matches. This CDR3 contains 15 residues. Germline V CDR1 and CDR2: KGHDR, SFDVKD. In DNA, the CDR3 is TGTGCCACCGGGGGGACAGGCCGTGGCAATCAGCCCCAGCATTTT. This encodes CATGGTGRGNQPQHF.

This chain joins TRBV11-3 and TRBJ2-2, with 7 bases that match TRBD1. CDR1 SGHNT and CDR2 YENEEA come from the germline V gene. V was clipped by 4 bases and J by 7 bases; unmatched bases: 6. CDR3 size: 14 residues. The CDR3, as DNA: TGTGCCAGCAGCTCAAGGGGGCATGGCGGGGAGCTGTTTTTT. Translation: CASSSRGHGGELFF.

The chain recombines TRBV5-4 with TRBJ2-3, with TRBD1 matching 8 bases. The J segment lost 5 bases and the V segment lost 4 bases, leaving 3 bases of the junction unmatched. CDR1 is SGHNT and CDR2 is YYREEE in the germline V gene (reference sequence). CDR3 size: 13 residues. The CDR3 region is CASSKDRGDTQYF. CDR3 in DNA: TGTGCCAGCAGCAAAGACAGGGGAGATACGCAGTATTTT. Looking up the rest from reference TRBV5-4 and TRBJ2-3 gives the full variable domain: ETGVTQSPTHLIKTRGQQVTLRCSSQSGHNTVSWYQQALGQGPQFIFQYYREEENGRGNFPPRFSGLQFPNYSSELNVNALELDDSALYLCASSKDRGDTQYFGPGTRLTVL.

The chain uses TRBV15 and TRBJ2-7; 8 nucleotides line up with TRBD2. The CDR3 has 15 residues. Germline CDR1 reads LNHNV; CDR2 reads YYDKDF (reference sequence). The junction had 7 bases not matched to a gene; V was cut back by 4 bases and J by 2 bases. DNA of the CDR3: TGTGCCACCAGCAAAACTAGCGGCAATACCTACGAGCAGTACTTC. Encoded protein: CATSKTSGNTYEQYF.

This clone was found once. The J gene is TRBJ1-2, the V gene TRBV6-2 or TRBV6-3; TRBD1 might be the D (6 bases). V was pared by 5 bases and J by 7 bases, with 14 bases between. This CDR3 is 13 amino acids long. The germline CDR1 and CDR2 sequences are MNHEY and SVGEGT. CDR3 nucleotides: TGTGCCAGCAGTGACGGGGGGCTTTTTGGCTACACCTTC. This codes for CASSDGGLFGYTF.

This chain links TRBV11-2 with TRBJ1-1; no reliable D call. Trimming took 6 bases from V and 3 from J, leaving 14 bases between them. CDR3 size: 14 residues. Germline V gene sequence: CDR1 SGHAT, CDR2 FQNNGV. The CDR3 loop is CASSYYDTYTEAFF. The CDR3, as DNA: TGTGCCAGCAGTTATTACGACACGTACACTGAAGCTTTCTTT.

This rearrangement joins TRBV6-5 to TRBJ1-6; possibly TRBD1 for D (5 bases). The V gene's germline CDR1 is MNHEY and CDR2 SVGAGI. V was shortened by 6 bases and J by 5 bases, with 11 bases between the two germline ends. This CDR3 is built from 14 residues. CDR3 amino acids: CASRDWGDNSPLHF. The CDR3 bases are TGTGCCAGCAGGGACTGGGGGGATAATTCACCCCTCCACTTT.

The chain combines TRBV6-6 with TRBJ2-1, with 9 bases matching TRBD2. Germline-derived CDR1 and CDR2 are MNHNY and SVGAGI (reference sequence). Trimming cost V 2 bases and J 4 bases; bases outside gene matches: 6. The CDR3 totals 16 residues. This chain's CDR3 is CASSYGASGVYNEQFF. The CDR3 nucleotides read TGTGCCAGCAGTTACGGGGCTAGCGGGGTATACAATGAGCAGTTCTTC.

This sequence joins TRBV9 and TRBJ2-3; TRBD2 agrees at 8 bases. The CDR3 totals 19 residues. The trim removed 1 base at V and 2 bases at J, leaving 15 bases unmatched. Looked up from germline, CDR1 is SGDLS and CDR2 is YYNGEE. The CDR3: CASSVTKGEASGFTDTQYF. Here the CDR3 DNA reads TGTGCCAGCAGCGTAACGAAGGGGGAGGCTAGCGGGTTCACAGATACGCAGTATTTT.

The chain couples TRBV6-5 to TRBJ1-2; D call uncertain. This CDR3 is 13 amino acids long. In germline, CDR1 is MNHEY, CDR2 SVGAGI. Trimming removed 5 bases at V and 4 bases at J, with 11 bases between. The CDR3 reads CASSNGLTYGYTF. DNA of the CDR3: TGTGCCAGCAGTAATGGACTGACCTATGGCTACACCTTC.

This clone has more than one count but fewer than ten. The chain couples TRBV6-6 to TRBJ1-3; D ambiguous. There are 13 residues in the CDR3. Germline V gene sequence: CDR1 MNHNY, CDR2 SVGAGI (reference sequence). V lost 11 bases and J lost 0, with 11 bases in between. The CDR3 sequence is CASGAYSGNTIYF. The CDR3, as DNA: TGTGCCTCTGGTGCGTACTCTGGAAACACCATATATTTT.

The rearrangement joins TRBV5-1 to TRBJ2-1; 9 nucleotides agree with TRBD1. The CDR3 consists of 15 residues. V gave up 0 bases and J gave up 4 bases; unmatched junction bases: 2. Germline V lookup: CDR1 SGHRS, CDR2 YFSETQ. The CDR3 region is CASSLDRGQYNEQFF. The CDR3 DNA follows: TGCGCCAGCAGCTTGGACAGGGGGCAATACAATGAGCAGTTCTTC. Full variable domain (missing parts from reference TRBV5-1 and TRBJ2-1): KAGVTQTPRYLIKTRGQQVTLSCSPISGHRSVSWYQQTPGQGLQFLFEYFSETQRNKGNFPGRFSGRQFSNSRSEMNVSTLELGDSALYLCASSLDRGQYNEQFFGPGTRLTVL.

The chain carries TRBV27 and TRBJ1-1; D ambiguous. This CDR3 is built from 13 residues. The V and J ends lost 5 bases and 0 bases respectively, with 7 bases between them. CDR1 MNHEY and CDR2 SMNVEV come from the germline V gene (reference sequence). The CDR3 loop is CASSLNLNTEAFF. CDR3 bases: TGTGCCAGCAGTCTAAATCTGAACACTGAAGCTTTCTTT.